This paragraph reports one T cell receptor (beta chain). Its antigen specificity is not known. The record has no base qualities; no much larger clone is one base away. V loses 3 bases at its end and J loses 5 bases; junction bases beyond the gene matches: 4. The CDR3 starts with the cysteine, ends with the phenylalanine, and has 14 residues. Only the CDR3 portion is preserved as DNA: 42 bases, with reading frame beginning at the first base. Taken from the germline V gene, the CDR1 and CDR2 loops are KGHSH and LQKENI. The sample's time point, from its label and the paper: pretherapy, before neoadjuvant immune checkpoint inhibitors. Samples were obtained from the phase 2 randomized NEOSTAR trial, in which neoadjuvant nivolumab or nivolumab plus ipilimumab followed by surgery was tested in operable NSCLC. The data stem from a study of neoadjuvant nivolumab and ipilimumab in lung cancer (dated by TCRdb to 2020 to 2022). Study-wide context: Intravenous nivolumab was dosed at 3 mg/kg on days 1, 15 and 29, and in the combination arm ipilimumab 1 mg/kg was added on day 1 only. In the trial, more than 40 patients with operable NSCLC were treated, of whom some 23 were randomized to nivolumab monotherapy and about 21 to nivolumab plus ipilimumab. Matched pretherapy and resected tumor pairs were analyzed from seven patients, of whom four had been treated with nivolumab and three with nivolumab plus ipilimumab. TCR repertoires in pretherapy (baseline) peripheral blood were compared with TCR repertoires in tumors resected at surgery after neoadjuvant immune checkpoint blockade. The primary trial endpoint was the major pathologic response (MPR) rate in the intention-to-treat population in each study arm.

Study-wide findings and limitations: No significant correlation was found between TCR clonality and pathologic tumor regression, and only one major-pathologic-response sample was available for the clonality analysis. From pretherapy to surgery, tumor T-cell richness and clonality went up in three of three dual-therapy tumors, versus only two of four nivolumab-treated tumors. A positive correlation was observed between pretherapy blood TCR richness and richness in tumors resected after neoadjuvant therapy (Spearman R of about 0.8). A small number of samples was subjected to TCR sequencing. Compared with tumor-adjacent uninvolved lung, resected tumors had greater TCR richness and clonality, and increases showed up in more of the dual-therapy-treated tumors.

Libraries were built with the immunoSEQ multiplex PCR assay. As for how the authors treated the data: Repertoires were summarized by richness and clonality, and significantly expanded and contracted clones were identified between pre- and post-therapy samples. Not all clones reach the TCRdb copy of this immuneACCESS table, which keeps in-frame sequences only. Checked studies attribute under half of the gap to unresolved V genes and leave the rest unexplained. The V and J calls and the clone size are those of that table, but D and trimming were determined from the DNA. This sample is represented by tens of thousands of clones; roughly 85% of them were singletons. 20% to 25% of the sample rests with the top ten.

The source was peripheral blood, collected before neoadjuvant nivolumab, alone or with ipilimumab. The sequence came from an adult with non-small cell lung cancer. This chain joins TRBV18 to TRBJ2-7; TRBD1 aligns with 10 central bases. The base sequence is TGTGCCAGCTCACCTACCGGGACAGGGGACGAGCAGTACTTC. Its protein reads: CASSPTGTGDEQYF. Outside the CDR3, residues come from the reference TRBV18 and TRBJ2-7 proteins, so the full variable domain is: NAGVMQNPRHLVRRRGQEARLRCSPMKGHSHVYWYRQLPEEGLKFMVYLQKENIIDESGMPKERFSAEFPKEGPSILRIQQVVRGDSAAYFCASSPTGTGDEQYFGPGTRLTVT.